Following are 27 T cell receptor beta chains from one sample sequenced in a study of tumor-infiltrating lymphocytes in primary liver carcinoma. Bulk tissue was left unsorted, and RNA and DNA were co-extracted from about 20-30 mg of it. TCR beta cDNA was prepared out of 450 to 500 ng total RNA by means of a constant-region primer. Each TCR beta library was derived from three nested multiplex PCR rounds that employed slightly modified ARM-PCR. TRBV1-TRBV30 forward primers paired with a C-beta reverse primer were used in the first two PCR rounds, which ran approximately 10 cycles each. MiXCR, run by TCRdb on the multiplex PCR reads, gives a single entry per CDR3 protein. The sample includes approximately 110,000 distinct CDR3 sequences, less than 80% seen only once; the top ten take over 7%. The specimen was liver tumor tissue from sampling region 1. Subset defined: tumor region T1, superior pole. These TCRs come from a woman aged 60-75 years with primary liver carcinoma and hepatitis B virus infection.

Note on this clonotype: One end of the junction does not line up with germline, which may come from a read error. The chain carries TRBV29-1 and TRBJ2-2; TRBD2 matches at 10 bases. CDR3 length: 13 amino acids. Germline V gives CDR1 SQVTM, CDR2 ANQGSEA. CDR3 residues: CSIDTSGAGELLF. The CDR3 DNA reads as TGCAGCATTGATACTAGCGGGGCAGGGGAGCTGCTTTTT.

A word on this clonotype: This clone may be a read error of a much larger clone one base away. The gene calls are TRBV10-3 and TRBJ1-3, with TRBD1 matching 7 bases. CDR3 length equals 14 residues. Germline V gene data show CDR1 as ENHRY and CDR2 as SYGVKD. The chain's CDR3 is CAITGGSNENTINF. CDR3 in DNA: TGTGCCATCACAGGGGGGAGTAACGAAAACACCATAAATTTT.

About this clonotype itself: An end of the junction differs from the germline gene, which may be a read error. The rearrangement links TRBV11-2 to TRBJ2-7; 8 positions agree with TRBD2. Looked up from germline, CDR1 is SGHAT and CDR2 is FQNNGV. The CDR3 runs 18 residues. The CDR3 DNA is TGTGCTAACAGCTTAGATTGGGTCAGTCTAGCGGGTCCCTACGAACAGTACTTC. This encodes CANSLDWVSLAGPYEQYF.

This clonotype was observed a handful of times. The V and J genes are TRBV6-4 and TRBJ2-6, with D tentatively TRBD2 (6 bases). The CDR3 spans 16 residues. Trimming removed 0 bases from V and 0 bases from J, with 6 bases in between. Germline CDR1 is MRHNA and CDR2 is SNTAGT. In DNA, the CDR3 is TGTGCCAGCAGTGACTCTAGCGGCTCTGGGGCCAACGTCCTGACTTTC. Translated, it gives CASSDSSGSGANVLTF.

V usage is TRBV10-3 and J usage is TRBJ1-2; D is undetermined. Trimming removed 6 bases from V and 2 bases from J, with 13 bases in between. CDR3 length: 14 amino acids. Germline CDR1 reads ENHRY; CDR2 reads SYGVKD. Written as DNA, the CDR3 is TGTGCCATCAGCCTTGACGGAAGAAACTATGGCTACACCTTC. Encoded protein: CAISLDGRNYGYTF.

A remark on this clonotype: This could be a read error, since a much larger clone is one nucleotide away. Since the CDR3 does not end with the conserved phenylalanine or tryptophan, this likely comes from a read error. V is TRBV12-5 and J is TRBJ1-1; no reliable D call. The germline gives CDR1 LGHNT, CDR2 FRNRAP. CDR3 size: 15 residues. The ends were cut back, 2 bases at V and 3 bases at J, with 13 bases in the middle. The CDR3 protein is CASGLPFTGDTEAFS. The CDR3 coding sequence is TGTGCTAGTGGTTTGCCCTTTACTGGGGACACTGAAGCTTTCTCT.

This clonotype showed up many times. V is TRBV12-3 or TRBV12-4 and J is TRBJ1-3; 8 bases fit TRBD1. Trimming took 5 bases from V and 8 from J; bases not matched to a gene: 8. The CDR3 runs 14 residues. The chain's CDR3 is CASSPRTGTDTIYF. The CDR3 DNA reads TGTGCCAGCAGTCCCCGGACAGGGACGGACACCATATATTTT.

As regards this clonotype: Sequence at one end of the junction differs from germline and may be a read error. The rearrangement uses TRBV11-2 and TRBJ2-1; D may be TRBD1 (6 bases). Per germline, CDR1 SGHAT and CDR2 FQNNGV. The CDR3 covers 16 residues. The CDR3 loop reads CAGSLDLTGGGDEQFF. In DNA form, the CDR3 reads TGTGCCGGCAGCTTGGATCTGACGGGTGGGGGCGATGAACAGTTCTTC.

A word on this clonotype: Its ends do not fully match the called genes, so a read error is possible. This chain joins TRBV11-2 and TRBJ1-2, with a possible D match to TRBD1 (6 bases). The V gene's germline CDR1 is SGHAT and CDR2 FQNNGV. The length of the CDR3 is 13 residues. The CDR3 spells CASSLGQSHAYTF. CDR3 sequence (DNA): TGTGCTAGCAGCTTAGGACAGTCTCATGCCTACACCTTC.

Remarks on this clonotype: An end of the junction does not agree with germline; a read error may underlie this. V is TRBV11-2 and J is TRBJ2-3; D is undetermined. The CDR3 extends over 17 amino acids. Germline CDR1 reads SGHAT; CDR2 reads FQNNGV. The CDR3 DNA sequence: TGTGCCAGCAGCTTAGGGAGACTGACGTACACGTCAGATATGCAGTATTTT. It encodes CASSLGRLTYTSDMQYF.

Details on this clonotype: A much larger clone is a single base away; this may be a read error. The conserved closing phenylalanine or tryptophan is absent in this CDR3, likely reflecting a read error. V gene TRBV5-4 combines with J gene TRBJ2-3, with TRBD2 matching 9 bases. The CDR3 spans 15 residues. Germline V gene lookup returns CDR1 SGHNT and CDR2 YYREEE (reference sequence). Germline trimming cut 5 bases from V and 2 bases from J; bases unmatched to any gene: 6. CDR3 residues: CASSSTSGSTDTQYY. The CDR3 DNA is TGTGCCAGCAGTTCGACTAGCGGATCCACAGATACGCAGTATTAT.

The rearrangement links TRBV11-3 to TRBJ2-1; D gene unclear. This CDR3 is 13 amino acids long. CDR1 is SGHNT and CDR2 is YENEEA in the germline V gene. Trimming cost V 3 bases and J 5 bases, with 8 bases left between them. The CDR3 coding sequence is TGTGCCAGCAGCTTTCGGGCAAACAATGAGCAGTTCTTC. Its protein product is CASSFRANNEQFF. The whole variable domain, filled in from reference TRBV11-3 and TRBJ2-1, reads EAGVVQSPRYKIIEKKQPVAFWCNPISGHNTLYWYLQNLGQGPELLIRYENEEAVDDSQLPKDRFSAERLKGVDSTLKIQPAELGDSAVYLCASSFRANNEQFFGPGTRLTVL.

Remarks on this clonotype: At one end the junction does not follow the germline gene, possibly because of a read error. V gene TRBV11-2 combines with J gene TRBJ1-1; perhaps TRBD1 as D (5 bases). CDR3 length: 14 residues. CDR1 is SGHAT and CDR2 is FQNNGV in the germline V gene. The CDR3 here is CACSARTWRTEAFF. As DNA, the CDR3 is TGTGCCTGCAGCGCGCGGACATGGCGGACTGAAGCTTTCTTT.

As to this clonotype: Since a much larger clone is just one base distant, this may be a read error. The rearrangement uses TRBV6-2 or TRBV6-3 and TRBJ2-1; possibly TRBD1 or TRBD2 for D (6 bases each). This CDR3 has 14 amino acids. The V gene's germline CDR1 is MNHEY and CDR2 SVGEGT. The CDR3 nucleotides are TGTGCCAGCAGTACCCAAGGGGGGATGAATGAGGAGTTCTTC. Residues: CASSTQGGMNEEFF.

The sample holds a few counts of this clonotype. The rearrangement uses TRBV28 and TRBJ1-4, with D uncertain. This CDR3 comprises 12 residues. Germline assignment: CDR1 MDHEN and CDR2 SYDVKM. V was shortened by 2 bases and J by 7 bases, with 5 bases between the two germline ends. The CDR3 spells CASSLEGEKLFF. As DNA, the CDR3 is TGTGCCAGCAGTTTAGAGGGTGAAAAACTGTTTTTT.

This clonotype was found many times. This chain's CDR3 is CASSLTASTDTQYF. The CDR3 bases are TGTGCCAGCAGCTTAACGGCGAGCACAGATACGCAGTATTTT. The chain couples TRBV7-3 to TRBJ2-3; D unclear. CDR1 and CDR2 (germline): SGHTA, FQGTGA. Trimming pared 0 bases from V and 0 bases from J, leaving 4 bases between. CDR3 length: 14 amino acids.

This clonotype has more than one count but fewer than ten. The gene calls are TRBV28 and TRBJ1-4; no firm D call. V was shortened by 8 bases and J by 7 bases, with 17 bases between the two germline ends. The CDR3 has 14 residues. The germline gives CDR1 MDHEN, CDR2 SYDVKM. The CDR3 DNA sequence: TGTGCCAGCCAAAGAGGCGTAGGGCGTGAAAAACTGTTTTTT. This sequence encodes CASQRGVGREKLFF.

This clonotype came up a few times. This chain links TRBV30 with TRBJ2-7, with 7 bases aligning to TRBD2. Germline V CDR1 and CDR2: GTSNPN, SVGIG (reference sequence). The CDR3 loop spans 16 amino acids. The V and J ends lost 0 bases and 2 bases, in that order; junction bases with no gene match: 10. The CDR3 loop is CAWSVLLAAKTYEQYF. CDR3 DNA sequence: TGTGCCTGGAGTGTACTGCTAGCGGCGAAAACCTACGAGCAGTACTTC. The whole variable domain, filled in from reference TRBV30 and TRBJ2-7, reads SQTIHQWPATLVQPVGSPLSLECTVEGTSNPNLYWYRQAAGRGLQLLFYSVGIGQISSEVPQNLSASRPQDRQFILSSKKLLLSDSGFYLCAWSVLLAAKTYEQYFGPGTRLTVT.

In its sample, this clonotype was seen many times. CDR3 DNA sequence: TGTGCCAGCAGTGAAGCGGTGGGCACTGAAGCTTTCTTT. It translates to CASSEAVGTEAFF. This chain links TRBV6-1 with TRBJ1-1; no definite D call. Trimming removed 0 bases at V and 4 bases at J, with 6 bases between. CDR3 length: 13 residues. Looked up from germline, CDR1 is MNHNS and CDR2 is SASEGT.

With respect to this clonotype: Compared with germline, one end of the junction differs, possibly owing to a read error. The chain uses TRBV11-2 and TRBJ2-1; D is uncertain. The germline V gene encodes CDR1 SGHAT and CDR2 FQNNGV. The CDR3 length is 14 residues. CDR3 region: CASSLSGISSEQFF. The DNA for the CDR3 is TGTGCCAGCAGCTTATCTGGGATTAGCAGTGAGCAATTCTTC.

Details on this clonotype: This sequence may be a read error, since a much larger clone differs from it by one base. V and J are TRBV6-2 or TRBV6-3 and TRBJ2-5; 7 bases are shared with TRBD2. Germline V gives CDR1 MNHEY, CDR2 SVGEGT. The CDR3 sequence is 15 residues long. As DNA, the CDR3 is TGTGCCAGCAGCGCCTCTGGTGCGGGGGAAGAGACCCAGTGCTTC. This codes for CASSASGAGEETQCF.

This clonotype is a singleton in its sample. CDR3 loop: CASSLVRATEAFF. The CDR3 DNA reads TGTGCCAGCAGTTTAGTGAGGGCCACTGAAGCTTTCTTT. The rearrangement joins TRBV28 to TRBJ1-1; no firm D call. The CDR3 totals 13 residues. Per germline, CDR1 MDHEN and CDR2 SYDVKM. The V end was cut by 2 bases, the J end by 4 bases, with 8 bases between. Variable domain in full (rest from reference TRBV28 and TRBJ1-1): DVKVTQSSRYLVKRTGEKVFLECVQDMDHENMFWYRQDPGLGLRLIYFSYDVKMKEKGDIPEGYSVSREKKERFSLILESASTNQTSMYLCASSLVRATEAFFGQGTRLTVV.

This clonotype was detected a few times. V and J are TRBV2 and TRBJ2-1; TRBD1 agrees at 11 bases. CDR1 is SNHLY, CDR2 FYNNEI, per germline. This CDR3 has 16 amino acids. With 6 bases clipped from V and 5 bases from J, the junction kept 9 bases outside the gene matches. The CDR3 coding sequence is TGTGCCAGCAGATACCTGCCGGGACAGGGGGACAATGAGCAGTTCTTC. Residues: CASRYLPGQGDNEQFF.

Comment on this clonotype: One end of the junction fails to match germline, which may point to a read error. This rearrangement joins TRBV19 to TRBJ1-2; TRBD1 aligns across 7 bases. The CDR3 sequence is 16 residues long. Germline V gives CDR1 LNHDA, CDR2 SQIVND (reference sequence). The CDR3 DNA follows: TGTGCCAGTAGGCTCGGACAGGAAAAGCCTAAGTATGGCTACACCTTC. Its protein product is CASRLGQEKPKYGYTF.

This clonotype was detected many times. V is TRBV6-5 and J is TRBJ1-6; D uncertain. CDR1 is MNHEY, CDR2 SVGAGI, per germline. There are 15 residues in the CDR3. The ends were cut back, 4 bases at V and 7 bases at J, with 14 bases in the middle. The CDR3 DNA follows: TGTGCCAGCAGTTCAGACAATAACCGGAATTCACCCCTCCACTTT. Encoded protein: CASSSDNNRNSPLHF.

Of note for this clonotype: A junction boundary mismatches the germline segment, possibly from a read error. J is TRBJ2-4 and V is TRBV11-2, with D hard to call. Germline values: CDR1 SGHAT, CDR2 FQNNGV. The CDR3 has 14 residues. The CDR3 coding sequence is TGTGCCAGCAGCTTAGCGACAACTAAAAACTTTCAGTACTTC. Its translation: CASSLATTKNFQYF.

Regarding this clonotype: A much larger clone lies one base from this, so it may be a read error. The gene calls are TRBV6-5 and TRBJ1-1; D unclear. The CDR3 has 16 residues. In germline, CDR1 is MNHEY, CDR2 SVGAGI. The CDR3 nucleotides are TGTGCCAGCAGTTACTCGATCGGAGCCGGAGGCACTGAAACTTTCTTT. It encodes CASSYSIGAGGTETFF.